Described below is a single T cell receptor beta chain sequence and its context. Its antigen is undetermined. These data originate in a study of beta chain features in type 1 diabetes. Germline CDR1 SGHRS, CDR2 YFSETQ. The CDR3 runs 14 residues. V lost 2 bases and J 3 bases, leaving 11 bases between the germline ends. Every bit of the isolated RNA underwent reverse transcription, so sequencing read expressed TCRB transcripts. TCRdb's table, derived via immunoSEQ multiplex PCR, lists solely in-frame clones and lacks some. In the table there are 200,000 to 300,000 clones, about a fifth of which are singletons. Findings and caveats of the study: PCR might show a preference for shorter templates, equally across patients and controls. Fewer insertions but more deletions were seen at VDJ junctions in type 1 diabetes patients. Within each of all four CD4+ subsets, Type 1 diabetes patients had TCRB CDR3s that were moderately but significantly shorter.

The genes are TRBV5-1 and TRBJ1-1; tentative D call: TRBD1 (5 bases). The receptor was isolated from a woman in her thirties or forties with type 1 diabetes. The sample was naive CD4+ T cells from blood. CDR3 amino acids: CASSFNRGDTEAFF. The CDR3 coding sequence is TGCGCCAGCAGCTTTAACCGGGGGGACACTGAAGCTTTCTTT.